The 18 T cell receptor beta chains presented below share a single source sample, sequenced in a study of blood T cell repertoires in COVID-19. TCRdb's table, derived via immunoSEQ multiplex PCR, lists solely in-frame clones and lacks some. The sample lists about 170,000 clones, 84% occurring once. Sequenced sample: peripheral blood. The source of these receptors is a woman at least 80 years old with COVID-19, enrolled during active disease.

The J gene is TRBJ1-4, the V gene TRBV9; 8 bases match TRBD1. The J segment lost 1 base and the V segment lost 3 bases, leaving 5 bases of the junction unmatched. CDR3 length equals 16 residues. The V gene's germline CDR1 is SGDLS and CDR2 YYNGEE. Here the CDR3 reads CASSARGTGTNEKLFF. The CDR3 DNA reads TGTGCCAGCAGCGCCCGGGGGACAGGAACTAATGAAAAACTGTTTTTT.

The V call is TRBV6-5, the J call TRBJ2-1; D not certain. Germline CDR1 is MNHEY and CDR2 is SVGAGI. The CDR3 runs to 13 residues. The germline V and J ends were trimmed by 0 bases and 7 bases, with 7 bases remaining between them. The CDR3 here is CASSYSEQNEQFF. CDR3 DNA: TGTGCCAGCAGTTACTCGGAACAGAATGAGCAGTTCTTC.

V is TRBV3-1 (or the pseudogene TRBV3-2) and J is TRBJ2-3; 8 positions agree with TRBD1. The CDR3 runs to 14 residues. Germline assignment: CDR1 LGHDT and CDR2 YNNKEL (reference sequence). V lost 6 bases, J lost 3 bases, and 5 bases stayed unmatched. The CDR3 protein is CASRAGQGTDTQYF. CDR3 DNA: TGTGCCAGCAGAGCCGGACAGGGAACAGATACGCAGTATTTT.

Concerning this clone: The same CDR3 arises from other DNA sequences in this sample as well. This chain links TRBV2 with TRBJ2-4, with 7 bases aligning to TRBD2. The CDR3 covers 14 residues. Germline-derived CDR1 and CDR2 are SNHLY and FYNNEI. Unmatched junction bases numbered 0, after V lost 4 bases and J lost 0 bases. As DNA, the CDR3 is TGTGCCAGCAGTGCTAGCGGAGCCAAAAACATTCAGTACTTC. Encoded protein: CASSASGAKNIQYF.

The chain recombines TRBV5-6 with TRBJ1-6; D gene uncertain. Germline loops: CDR1 SGHDT, CDR2 YYEEEE. The V end was cut by 1 base, the J end by 10 bases, with 12 bases between. The CDR3 consists of 14 residues. DNA for the CDR3: TGTGCCAGCAGCTTGCTGTTACTAGGATCACCCCTCCACTTT. Translated: CASSLLLLGSPLHF.

This rearrangement joins TRBV5-6 to TRBJ1-1; the D is unclear. Germline assignment: CDR1 SGHDT and CDR2 YYEEEE. This CDR3 is built from 14 residues. V lost 3 bases and J lost 0, with 9 bases in between. The DNA for the CDR3 is TGTGCCAGCAGCTCGGGGATGATGAACACTGAAGCTTTCTTT. Translating it yields CASSSGMMNTEAFF.

The chain joins TRBV5-4 to TRBJ2-1, with 10 bases fitting TRBD1. Germline V gives CDR1 SGHNT, CDR2 YYREEE (reference sequence). The CDR3 loop spans 15 amino acids. V lost 0 bases and J lost 4; bases outside the gene matches: 1. CDR3 DNA: TGTGCCAGCAGCTTGGGGACAGGGGGGTACAATGAGCAGTTCTTC. It translates to CASSLGTGGYNEQFF. The whole variable domain, filled in from reference TRBV5-4 and TRBJ2-1, reads ETGVTQSPTHLIKTRGQQVTLRCSSQSGHNTVSWYQQALGQGPQFIFQYYREEENGRGNFPPRFSGLQFPNYSSELNVNALELDDSALYLCASSLGTGGYNEQFFGPGTRLTVL.

This sequence joins TRBV19 and TRBJ1-1, with TRBD1 as a possible D gene (5 bases). CDR3 length equals 14 residues. Germline loops: CDR1 LNHDA, CDR2 SQIVND (reference sequence). Trimming took 1 base from V and 5 from J, leaving 11 bases between them. The CDR3 region has the DNA TGTGCCAGTAGTATAGGCAGGGTGGCAACTGAAGCTTTCTTT. This gives the protein CASSIGRVATEAFF.

The V call is TRBV19, the J call TRBJ2-6, with D perhaps TRBD2 (7 bases). Trimming shortened V by 7 bases and J by 0 bases, and 13 bases separated the two germline ends. Germline-derived CDR1 and CDR2 are LNHDA and SQIVND (reference sequence). This CDR3 spans 16 amino acids. The CDR3 DNA is TGTGCCAGTACCAAGGGGGGGTACTCTGGGGCCAACGTCCTGACTTTC. Protein product: CASTKGGYSGANVLTF.

The chain links TRBV25-1 to TRBJ1-3; perhaps TRBD1 as D (5 bases). Per the germline V gene, CDR1 is MGHDK and CDR2 is SYGVNS. The germline V and J ends were trimmed by 1 base and 4 bases, with 11 bases remaining between them. The CDR3 is 15 amino acids. CDR3 nucleotides: TGTGCCAGCAGTGAATCAAGGGGAATCGGAAACACCATATATTTT. Amino acids: CASSESRGIGNTIYF.

This clone was observed a handful of times. The chain employs TRBV27 and TRBJ1-1; possibly TRBD1 for D (6 bases). This CDR3 spans 14 amino acids. Deletions cut 5 bases from V and 4 bases from J, with 14 bases between. Per the germline V gene, CDR1 is MNHEY and CDR2 is SMNVEV (reference sequence). CDR3 sequence (DNA): TGTGCCAGCAGTGTAAACAGGGCGGTCACTGAAGCTTTCTTT. It specifies CASSVNRAVTEAFF.

The V call is TRBV3-1 (or the pseudogene TRBV3-2), the J call TRBJ1-3; D is unresolved. The length of the CDR3 is 13 residues. Trimming took 6 bases from V and 2 from J, leaving 8 bases between them. Germline V gene lookup returns CDR1 LGHDT and CDR2 YNNKEL (reference sequence). The CDR3 DNA reads TGTGCCAGCAGGACACCCGCTGGAAACACCATATATTTT. It codes for CASRTPAGNTIYF.

CDR3 region: CASKRGSGISTDTQYF. CDR3 sequence (DNA): TGTGCCAGTAAACGTGGTAGCGGAATCAGCACAGATACGCAGTATTTT. The rearrangement uses TRBV19 and TRBJ2-3; possible D gene TRBD2, 6 bases. The germline gives CDR1 LNHDA, CDR2 SQIVND (reference sequence). This CDR3 is 16 amino acids long. Trimming took 7 bases from V and 0 from J, leaving 17 bases between them.

The gene calls are TRBV7-9 and TRBJ2-7; the D gene is possibly TRBD2 (6 bases). V lost 5 bases, J lost 4 bases, and 9 bases lay in between. The CDR3 is 12 residues long. Per germline, CDR1 SEHNR and CDR2 FQNEAQ (reference sequence). This CDR3 reads CASSLREYEQYF. The CDR3 DNA reads as TGTGCCAGCAGCCTCCGGGAGTACGAGCAGTACTTC. The full variable domain, in which reference TRBV7-9 and TRBJ2-7 provide the parts outside the CDR3, is DTGVSQNPRHKITKRGQNVTFRCDPISEHNRLYWYRQTLGQGPEFLTYFQNEAQLEKSRLLSDRFSAERPKGSFSTLEIQRTEQGDSAMYLCASSLREYEQYFGPGTRLTVT.

The chain couples TRBV13 to TRBJ2-7; TRBD1 matches 9 bases. V dropped 5 bases and J dropped 2; count of bases not matched to a gene: 10. The CDR3 spans 16 residues. CDR1 PRHDT and CDR2 FYEKMQ come from the germline V gene (reference sequence). DNA of the CDR3: TGTGCCAGCAGCCATCCGGACAGGGGCATCCCCTACGAGCAGTACTTC. Translating it yields CASSHPDRGIPYEQYF.

J is TRBJ1-1 and V is TRBV9; 8 positions agree with TRBD1. CDR3 length: 18 amino acids. Germline CDR1 reads SGDLS; CDR2 reads YYNGEE. With V trimmed by 7 bases and J by 0 bases, 17 bases remained unmatched. The DNA of the CDR3 is TGTGCCAGCCCCCCAGACAGGGGAGGGTGGGGATTGAACACTGAAGCTTTCTTT. This sequence encodes CASPPDRGGWGLNTEAFF.

The chain carries TRBV6-5 and TRBJ1-4, with 7 bases that match TRBD1. Unmatched junction bases numbered 8, after V lost 6 bases and J lost 7 bases. Germline V CDR1 and CDR2: MNHEY, SVGAGI. The CDR3 has 14 residues. Here the CDR3 DNA reads TGTGCCAGCAGCAGACAGGGATCGAGTGAAAAACTGTTTTTT. As protein: CASSRQGSSEKLFF.

This chain links TRBV30 with TRBJ1-1; no clear D gene. CDR3 length: 10 amino acids. Trimming took off 4 bases at V and 7 bases at J, with 7 bases between the two ends. The germline V gene encodes CDR1 GTSNPN and CDR2 SVGIG (reference sequence). CDR3 sequence reads: CAWTRLEAFF. As DNA, the CDR3 is TGTGCCTGGACGAGACTTGAAGCTTTCTTT.